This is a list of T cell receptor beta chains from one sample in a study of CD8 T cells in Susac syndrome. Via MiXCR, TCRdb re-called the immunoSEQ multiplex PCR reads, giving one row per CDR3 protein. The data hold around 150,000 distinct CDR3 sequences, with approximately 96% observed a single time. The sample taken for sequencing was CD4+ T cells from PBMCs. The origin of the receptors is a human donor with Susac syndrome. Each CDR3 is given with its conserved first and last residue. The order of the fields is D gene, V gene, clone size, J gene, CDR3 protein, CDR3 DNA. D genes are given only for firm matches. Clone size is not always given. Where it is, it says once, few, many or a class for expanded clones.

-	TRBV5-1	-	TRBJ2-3	CASSSRLVDTQYF	TGCGCCAGCAGCTCCCGTCTAGTGGATACGCAGTATTTT
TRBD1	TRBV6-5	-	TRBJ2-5	CASSYLTGTGTTHARKTQYF	TGTGCCAGCAGTTACTTGACCGGGACAGGGACAACCCATGCCAGGAAGACCCAGTACTTC
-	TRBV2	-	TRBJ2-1	CASTSADAGSYNEQFF	TGTGCCAGCACCTCGGCTGACGCTGGGTCCTACAATGAGCAGTTCTTC
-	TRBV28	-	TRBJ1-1	CASSPVGTEAFF	TGTGCCAGCAGTCCCGTGGGCACTGAAGCTTTCTTT
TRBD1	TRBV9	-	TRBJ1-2	CASSSTGGVYGYTF	TGTGCCAGCAGTTCCACAGGGGGGGTCTATGGCTACACCTTC
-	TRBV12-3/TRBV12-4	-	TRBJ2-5	CASSSGGTIRETQYF	TGTGCCAGCAGTTCGGGGGGCACGATTAGAGAGACCCAGTACTTC
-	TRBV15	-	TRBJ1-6	CATSRDARGNSPLHF	TGTGCCACCAGCAGAGACGCCAGGGGTAATTCACCCCTCCACTTT
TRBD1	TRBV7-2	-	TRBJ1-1	CASSPTTGLGEAFF	TGTGCCAGCAGCCCTACGACAGGGTTGGGTGAAGCTTTCTTT
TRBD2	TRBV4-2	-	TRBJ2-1	CASSQDGLAGNEQFF	TGTGCCAGCAGCCAAGATGGACTAGCCGGCAATGAGCAGTTCTTC
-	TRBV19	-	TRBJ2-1	CASSMGYEQFF	TGTGCCAGTAGTATGGGATATGAGCAGTTCTTC
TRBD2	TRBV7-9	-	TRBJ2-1	CASSLGFSGGNEQFF	TGTGCCAGCAGCTTAGGGTTCAGCGGGGGAAATGAGCAGTTCTTC
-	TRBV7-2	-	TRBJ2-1	CASSPGPYYNEQFF	TGTGCCAGCAGCCCCGGGCCCTATTACAATGAGCAGTTCTTC
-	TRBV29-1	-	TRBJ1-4	CSVGGRTNEKLFF	TGCAGCGTCGGTGGGAGAACTAATGAAAAACTGTTTTTT
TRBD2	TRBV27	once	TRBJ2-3	CASSLRSGTSGADTQYF	TGTGCCAGCAGTTTACGATCGGGGACTAGCGGGGCAGATACGCAGTATTTT
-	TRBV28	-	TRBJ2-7	CASTGLGLAYEQYF	TGTGCCAGCACCGGGTTAGGCCTTGCCTACGAGCAGTACTTC
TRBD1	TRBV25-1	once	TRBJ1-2	CASSLQGTLDGYTF	TGTGCCAGCAGCCTACAGGGGACCCTTGATGGCTACACCTTC
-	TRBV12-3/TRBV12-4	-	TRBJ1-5	CASSFGGARNQPQHF	TGTGCCAGCAGTTTTGGAGGGGCTCGGAATCAGCCCCAGCATTTT
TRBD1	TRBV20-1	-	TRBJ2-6	CSAREGTGGSGANVLTF	TGCAGTGCTAGAGAGGGGACAGGGGGCTCTGGGGCCAACGTCCTGACTTTC
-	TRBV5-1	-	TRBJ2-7	CASRKEGHSYEQYF	TGCGCCAGCAGGAAGGAGGGACATTCCTACGAGCAGTACTTC
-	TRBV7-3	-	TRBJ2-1	CASSLTDRLSYNEQFF	TGTGCCAGCAGCTTAACCGACAGGTTGAGCTACAATGAGCAGTTCTTC
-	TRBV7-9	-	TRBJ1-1	CASSLTEDTEAFF	TGTGCCAGCAGCTTAACTGAGGACACTGAAGCTTTCTTT
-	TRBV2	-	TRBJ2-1	CASRVGPYNEQFF	TGTGCCAGCAGGGTCGGACCTTACAATGAGCAGTTCTTC
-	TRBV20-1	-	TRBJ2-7	CSADQMGKQYF	TGCAGTGCCGACCAAATGGGGAAGCAGTACTTC
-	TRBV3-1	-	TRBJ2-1	CASSQAWESYNEQFF	TGTGCCAGCAGCCAAGCTTGGGAGTCCTACAATGAGCAGTTCTTC
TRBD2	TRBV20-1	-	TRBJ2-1	CSASAGLASYNEQFF	TGCAGTGCGTCAGCGGGACTAGCGTCCTACAATGAGCAGTTCTTC
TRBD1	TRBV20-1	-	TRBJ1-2	CSASWAGGGYTF	TGCAGTGCTAGTTGGGCAGGGGGTGGCTACACCTTC
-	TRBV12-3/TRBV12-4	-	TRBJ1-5	CASWLGTPNQPQHF	TGTGCCAGCTGGTTAGGGACACCCAATCAGCCCCAGCATTTT
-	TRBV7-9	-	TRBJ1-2	CASSLASHSNGYTF	TGTGCCAGCAGCTTAGCCTCCCACTCTAATGGCTACACCTTC
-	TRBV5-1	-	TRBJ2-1	CASSLGQVGRNEQFF	TGCGCCAGCAGCTTGGGGCAAGTAGGACGGAATGAGCAGTTCTTC
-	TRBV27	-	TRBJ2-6	CASRKHQSGANVLTF	TGTGCCAGCAGGAAACATCAGTCTGGGGCCAACGTCCTGACTTTC
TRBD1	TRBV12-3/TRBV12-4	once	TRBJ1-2	CASSYGGQGRGYGYTF	TGTGCCAGCAGTTATGGGGGACAGGGCAGGGGGTATGGCTACACCTTC
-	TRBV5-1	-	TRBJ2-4	CASSSTGNYIQYF	TGCGCCAGCAGCTCAACAGGGAACTACATTCAGTACTTC
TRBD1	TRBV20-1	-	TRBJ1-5	CSARTRDSNQPQHF	TGCAGTGCTAGAACCCGGGACAGTAATCAGCCCCAGCATTTT
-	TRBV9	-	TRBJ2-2	CASRVGENKMNTGELFF	TGTGCCAGCCGGGTGGGGGAGAACAAAATGAACACCGGGGAGCTGTTTTTT
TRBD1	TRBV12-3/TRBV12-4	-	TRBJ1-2	CASSLERRGQGDGYTF	TGTGCCAGCAGTTTGGAGCGTCGAGGACAGGGCGACGGCTACACCTTC
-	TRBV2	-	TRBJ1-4	CASRNSWTNEKLFF	TGTGCCAGCAGGAATAGTTGGACTAATGAAAAACTGTTTTTT
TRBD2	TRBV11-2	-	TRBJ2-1	CASSSRGGASEQFF	TGTGCCAGCAGCTCCCGGGGGGGGGCATCTGAGCAGTTCTTC
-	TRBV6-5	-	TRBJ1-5	CASRTGNNQPQHF	TGTGCCAGCAGGACGGGCAACAATCAGCCCCAGCATTTT
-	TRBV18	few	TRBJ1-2	CASSRDRGNYGYTF	TGTGCCAGCTCACGGGACCGGGGTAACTATGGCTACACCTTC